The 29 T cell receptor beta chains given below trace back to one sample, sequenced in a study of blood T cell repertoires in COVID-19. Libraries were prepared by immunoSEQ multiplex PCR; TCRdb keeps only in-frame clonotypes and omits some of them. The table includes a few hundred thousand clones, approximately 86% detected once. Sequenced input: peripheral blood. The receptors shown here come from a young man with active or convalescent COVID-19.

The chain employs TRBV18 and TRBJ2-1; D may be TRBD1 (5 bases). The V and J ends lost 3 bases and 2 bases respectively, with 14 bases between them. This CDR3 spans 16 amino acids. The germline CDR1 and CDR2 sequences are KGHSH and LQKENI. CDR3 loop: CASSPGAPRPYNEQFF. The CDR3 DNA reads as TGTGCCAGCTCACCTGGGGCTCCCAGGCCCTACAATGAGCAGTTCTTC.

The gene calls are TRBV4-3 and TRBJ2-3, with 8 bases fitting TRBD2. Trimming cost V 4 bases and J 1 base; bases outside gene matches: 7. The CDR3 is made up of 16 amino acids. CDR1 and CDR2 (germline): LGHNA, YSLEER. The CDR3 DNA follows: TGCGCCAGCAGCCCTGATCTAGCGGGCGGCACAGATACGCAGTATTTT. Its translation is CASSPDLAGGTDTQYF.

This clone has more than one count but fewer than ten. The chain carries TRBV27 and TRBJ1-4; the match to TRBD1 covers 7 bases. This CDR3 spans 15 amino acids. Germline CDR1 is MNHEY and CDR2 is SMNVEV (reference sequence). V lost 5 bases, J lost 4 bases, and 7 bases stayed unmatched. The CDR3 DNA reads TGTGCCAGCAGTCCACAGGGGCTTGGTAATGAAAAACTGTTTTTT. It encodes CASSPQGLGNEKLFF.

The rearrangement uses TRBV27 and TRBJ1-2; D unclear. The V end was cut by 4 bases, the J end by 5 bases, with 11 bases between. This CDR3 is built from 13 residues. The germline V gene encodes CDR1 MNHEY and CDR2 SMNVEV (reference sequence). CDR3 bases: TGTGCCAGCAGTTCCTACGGACTGTATGGCTACACCTTC. Translated: CASSSYGLYGYTF.

The chain employs TRBV19 and TRBJ2-1; TRBD2 aligns across 11 bases. The CDR3 has 14 amino acids. CDR1 is LNHDA and CDR2 is SQIVND in the germline V gene (reference sequence). The V and J ends lost 7 bases and 9 bases, in that order; junction bases with no gene match: 8. The CDR3 sequence is CASTVAGGPFEQFF. Here the CDR3 DNA reads TGTGCCAGTACCGTAGCGGGGGGGCCATTTGAGCAGTTCTTC.

The chain carries TRBV5-6 and TRBJ2-7, with 8 bases matching TRBD1. This CDR3 comprises 15 residues. CDR1 and CDR2 (germline): SGHDT, YYEEEE. V lost 0 bases and J lost 4; bases outside the gene matches: 6. The CDR3: CASSLAGRGRYEQYF. The CDR3 bases are TGTGCCAGCAGCTTGGCTGGCAGGGGGCGATACGAGCAGTACTTC.

V usage is TRBV7-9 and J usage is TRBJ2-6; tentative D call: TRBD1 (6 bases). Germline CDR1 and CDR2: SEHNR and FQNEAQ (reference sequence). CDR3 length: 18 amino acids. V lost 5 bases to trimming and J lost 1 base, with 18 bases between them. Written as DNA, the CDR3 is TGTGCCAGCAGCGCACTGACAGGTCAGATTTCTGGGGCCAACGTCCTGACTTTC. It yields the protein CASSALTGQISGANVLTF.

This clone is a singleton in its sample. The chain employs TRBV7-2 and TRBJ1-1; D is undetermined. CDR1 and CDR2 (germline): SGHTA, FQGNSA. Trimming removed 5 bases from V and 4 bases from J, with 11 bases in between. The CDR3 consists of 13 residues. DNA for the CDR3: TGTGCCAGCAGCCCCTATGTGAGCACTGAAGCTTTCTTT. The encoded protein is CASSPYVSTEAFF.

This sequence joins TRBV9 and TRBJ2-1; 11 positions agree with TRBD2. The CDR3 contains 21 residues. Germline V lookup: CDR1 SGDLS, CDR2 YYNGEE. Trimming took 0 bases from V and 0 from J; bases not matched to a gene: 14. CDR3 in DNA: TGTGCCAGCAGCGTAGGGCTAGCGGGAGGTCCTTACCTTAGCTCCTACAATGAGCAGTTCTTC. This codes for CASSVGLAGGPYLSSYNEQFF.

The gene calls are TRBV28 and TRBJ1-2; TRBD1 matches 7 bases. Unmatched junction bases numbered 11, after V lost 2 bases and J lost 2 bases. The CDR3 runs 17 residues. Germline V lookup: CDR1 MDHEN, CDR2 SYDVKM. The CDR3 loop reads CASSLGTGALLNYGYTF. The CDR3 nucleotides read TGTGCCAGCAGTTTAGGCACAGGGGCGCTCCTAAACTATGGCTACACCTTC.

The V and J genes are TRBV3-1 (or the pseudogene TRBV3-2) and TRBJ2-7; 14 bases are a match to TRBD2. CDR3 length: 18 amino acids. The V gene's germline CDR1 is LGHDT and CDR2 YNNKEL (reference sequence). V was pared by 4 bases and J by 1 base, with 9 bases of the junction left unmatched. The CDR3 region is CASSPRTGLAGGSYEQYF. As DNA, the CDR3 is TGTGCCAGCAGCCCCCGTACCGGACTAGCGGGAGGTTCCTACGAGCAGTACTTC.

V gene TRBV5-1 combines with J gene TRBJ2-7; 10 nucleotides align to TRBD1. CDR3 size: 14 residues. CDR1 is SGHRS and CDR2 is YFSETQ in the germline V gene. V lost 4 bases and J lost 5; bases outside the gene matches: 6. CDR3 nucleotides: TGCGCCAGCAGCAACTACGGGACAGGGGACGAGCAGTACTTC. Its translation: CASSNYGTGDEQYF. Using reference TRBV5-1 and TRBJ2-7 for the parts outside the CDR3, the full variable domain is KAGVTQTPRYLIKTRGQQVTLSCSPISGHRSVSWYQQTPGQGLQFLFEYFSETQRNKGNFPGRFSGRQFSNSRSEMNVSTLELGDSALYLCASSNYGTGDEQYFGPGTRLTVT.

The genes are TRBV19 and TRBJ1-1, with 11 bases identical to TRBD1. The V gene end was trimmed by 9 bases and the J gene end by 5 bases; junction bases not matched to a gene: 11. The CDR3 runs 15 residues. Germline CDR1 reads LNHDA; CDR2 reads SQIVND (reference sequence). The CDR3 protein is CASERTGGALTEAFF. The DNA for the CDR3 is TGTGCCAGCGAACGGACAGGGGGCGCGTTGACTGAAGCTTTCTTT.

The V and J genes are TRBV2 and TRBJ2-3; 8 positions match TRBD2. Germline V gene lookup returns CDR1 SNHLY and CDR2 FYNNEI. J lost 8 bases, V lost 3 bases, and 4 bases had no gene match. This CDR3 has 13 residues. The CDR3 reads CASSETSAGTQYF. The CDR3 coding sequence is TGTGCCAGCAGTGAGACTAGCGCGGGTACGCAGTATTTT.

V and J are TRBV10-2 and TRBJ2-7, with D perhaps matching TRBD1 (5 bases). Germline V CDR1 and CDR2: WSHSY, SAAADI. Trimming took off 4 bases at V and 6 bases at J, with 19 bases between the two ends. This CDR3 has 15 residues. CDR3 sequence: CASSAPLGRVSEQYF. CDR3 sequence (DNA): TGCGCCAGCAGTGCGCCCCTTGGCAGGGTGAGCGAGCAGTACTTC.

This clone was seen many times. The rearrangement links TRBV6-4 to TRBJ2-2; possible D gene TRBD2, 6 bases. Looked up from germline, CDR1 is MRHNA and CDR2 is SNTAGT. V was shortened by 4 bases and J by 4 bases, with 10 bases between the two germline ends. The CDR3 contains 14 residues. The CDR3, as DNA: TGTGCCAGCAGTGGGGACTTTTCCACCGGGGAGCTGTTTTTT. Its protein product is CASSGDFSTGELFF.

V and J are TRBV4-1 and TRBJ2-3, with 8 positions matching TRBD2. The junction had 17 bases not matched to a gene; V was cut back by 4 bases and J by 5 bases. Germline loops: CDR1 MGHRA, CDR2 YSYEKL. The CDR3 has 18 residues. The CDR3 bases are TGCGCCAGCAGCCGGGGACGCTTCCAGCGGGGGACCCAAGATACGCAGTATTTT. Its protein product is CASSRGRFQRGTQDTQYF.

This clone appeared once. The CDR3 sequence: CASSLRAGGVTDTQYF. The CDR3, as DNA: TGTGCCAGCAGCCTCAGAGCGGGGGGAGTCACAGATACGCAGTATTTT. This rearrangement joins TRBV11-3 to TRBJ2-3, with 9 bases identical to TRBD2. V lost 5 bases and J lost 2; bases outside the gene matches: 8. The CDR3 has 16 residues. Germline lookup yields CDR1 SGHNT and CDR2 YENEEA. Using reference TRBV11-3 and TRBJ2-3 for the parts outside the CDR3, the full variable domain is EAGVVQSPRYKIIEKKQPVAFWCNPISGHNTLYWYLQNLGQGPELLIRYENEEAVDDSQLPKDRFSAERLKGVDSTLKIQPAELGDSAVYLCASSLRAGGVTDTQYFGPGTRLTVL.

CDR3 region: CASSKAGWIGYTF. The CDR3 DNA is TGTGCCAGTAGTAAAGCAGGGTGGATTGGCTACACCTTC. The J gene is TRBJ1-2, the V gene TRBV19, with D perhaps TRBD1 (5 bases). The CDR3 is 13 amino acids. Germline V gene lookup returns CDR1 LNHDA and CDR2 SQIVND (reference sequence). The germline V and J ends were trimmed by 4 bases and 7 bases, with 13 bases remaining between them.

This clone was seen just once. The chain recombines TRBV4-1 with TRBJ2-3; the D gene is possibly TRBD2 (5 bases). The CDR3 length is 17 residues. Germline V CDR1 and CDR2: MGHRA, YSYEKL. Trimming shortened V by 4 bases and J by 1 base, and 18 bases separated the two germline ends. The CDR3 loop is CASSPHTTSLGTDTQYF. The CDR3, as DNA: TGCGCCAGCAGCCCCCATACTACTAGTCTCGGCACAGATACGCAGTATTTT.

J is TRBJ2-7 and V is TRBV6-5; 7 bases fit TRBD1. Germline CDR1 reads MNHEY; CDR2 reads SVGAGI. The CDR3 extends over 14 amino acids. The junction had 10 bases not matched to a gene; V was cut back by 6 bases and J by 5 bases. As DNA, the CDR3 is TGTGCCAGCAGACACAGGGGATTCGCCCACGAGCAGTACTTC. This encodes CASRHRGFAHEQYF.

The rearrangement links TRBV5-1 to TRBJ1-2, with D unclear. Germline loops: CDR1 SGHRS, CDR2 YFSETQ. Trimming took 4 bases from V and 0 from J, leaving 13 bases between them. The CDR3 totals 15 residues. CDR3 residues: CASSPFSAANYGYTF. CDR3 nucleotide sequence: TGCGCCAGCAGCCCGTTCAGCGCTGCTAACTATGGCTACACCTTC.

The genes are TRBV5-1 and TRBJ1-2; D remains unclear. Between the trimmed V and J ends, which lost 0 bases and 0 bases, there was a span of 6 bases. There are 14 residues in the CDR3. Germline assignment: CDR1 SGHRS and CDR2 YFSETQ. Here the CDR3 reads CASSLEAANYGYTF. The CDR3 bases are TGCGCCAGCAGCTTGGAGGCGGCTAACTATGGCTACACCTTC.

This clone was picked up one time. This chain links TRBV27 with TRBJ2-1, with D unclear. There are 12 residues in the CDR3. Trimming stripped 1 base from V and 10 bases from J, with 8 bases between. Per the germline V gene, CDR1 is MNHEY and CDR2 is SMNVEV (reference sequence). The CDR3 region is CASSLFGREQFF. The CDR3 DNA reads TGTGCCAGCAGTTTATTTGGTCGGGAGCAGTTCTTC.

V gene TRBV7-6 combines with J gene TRBJ2-7; D perhaps matches TRBD2 (5 bases). This CDR3 region has 16 residues. Germline values: CDR1 SGHVS, CDR2 FNYEAQ. Trimming stripped 7 bases from V and 6 bases from J, with 25 bases between. This CDR3 reads CASTNLPSTNPTEQYF. CDR3 coding DNA: TGTGCCAGCACCAACTTACCGTCGACTAACCCCACCGAGCAGTACTTC. The full variable domain, rest sourced from reference TRBV7-6 and TRBJ2-7, is GAGVSQSPRYKVTKRGQDVALRCDPISGHVSLYWYRQALGQGPEFLTYFNYEAQQDKSGLPNDRFSAERPEGSISTLTIQRTEQRDSAMYRCASTNLPSTNPTEQYFGPGTRLTVT.

J is TRBJ1-4 and V is TRBV18; 9 bases agree with TRBD1. The germline V gene encodes CDR1 KGHSH and CDR2 LQKENI. The trim removed 1 base at V and 3 bases at J, leaving 3 bases unmatched. CDR3 length equals 16 residues. The DNA of the CDR3 is TGTGCCAGCTCACCACTTCGGGACAGGGCTAATGAAAAACTGTTTTTT. This encodes CASSPLRDRANEKLFF.

The V and J genes are TRBV27 and TRBJ2-1; weak D call: TRBD2 (5 bases). The CDR3 runs 13 residues. Trimming took 3 bases from V and 4 from J, leaving 7 bases between them. Germline assignment: CDR1 MNHEY and CDR2 SMNVEV (reference sequence). CDR3 in amino acids: CASSFGGYNEQFF. DNA for the CDR3: TGTGCCAGCAGTTTTGGAGGATACAATGAGCAGTTCTTC.

The V gene is TRBV7-8, the J gene TRBJ1-5, with a tentative D call TRBD1 (6 bases). The CDR3 covers 19 residues. CDR1 SGHVS and CDR2 FQNEAQ come from the germline V gene. The V and J ends lost 2 bases and 0 bases respectively, with 20 bases between them. CDR3 DNA sequence: TGTGCCAGCAGCTTACACCCAGGGGCGAGGGGATATAGCAATCAGCCCCAGCATTTT. Protein sequence: CASSLHPGARGYSNQPQHF. Based on the CDR3 plus reference TRBV7-8 and TRBJ1-5, the full variable domain is GAGVSQSPRYKVAKRGQDVALRCDPISGHVSLFWYQQALGQGPEFLTYFQNEAQLDKSGLPSDRFFAERPEGSVSTLKIQRTQQEDSAVYLCASSLHPGARGYSNQPQHFGDGTRLSIL.

This chain joins TRBV7-9 and TRBJ1-4; D remains unclear. The V gene's germline CDR1 is SEHNR and CDR2 FQNEAQ (reference sequence). Trimming took off 1 base at V and 5 bases at J, with 8 bases between the two ends. The CDR3 runs 14 residues. CDR3 residues: CASSLGQMNEKLFF. CDR3 DNA: TGTGCCAGCAGCTTAGGGCAGATGAATGAAAAACTGTTTTTT.